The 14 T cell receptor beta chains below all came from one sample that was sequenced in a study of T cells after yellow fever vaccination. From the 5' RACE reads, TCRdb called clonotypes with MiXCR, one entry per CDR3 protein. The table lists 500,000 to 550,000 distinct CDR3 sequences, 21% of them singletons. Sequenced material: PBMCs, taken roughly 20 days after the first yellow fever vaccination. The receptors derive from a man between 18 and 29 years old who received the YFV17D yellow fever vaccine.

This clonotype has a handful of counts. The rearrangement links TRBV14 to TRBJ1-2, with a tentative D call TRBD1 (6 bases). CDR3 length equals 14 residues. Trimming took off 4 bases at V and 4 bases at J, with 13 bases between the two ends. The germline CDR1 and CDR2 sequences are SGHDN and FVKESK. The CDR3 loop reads CASSPQGLGYGYTF. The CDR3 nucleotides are TGTGCCAGCAGCCCCCAGGGGTTGGGCTATGGCTACACCTTC.

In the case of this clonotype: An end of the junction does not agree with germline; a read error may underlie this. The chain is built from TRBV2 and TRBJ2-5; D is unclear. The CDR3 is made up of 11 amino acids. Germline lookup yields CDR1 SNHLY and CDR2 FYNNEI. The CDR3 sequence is CSSSEWETQYF. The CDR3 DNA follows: TGTTCCAGCAGTGAGTGGGAGACCCAGTACTTC.

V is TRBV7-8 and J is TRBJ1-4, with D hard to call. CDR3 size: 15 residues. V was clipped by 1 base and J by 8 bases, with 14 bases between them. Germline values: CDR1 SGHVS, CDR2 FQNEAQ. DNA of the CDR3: TGTGCCAGCAGCTTAGGAGGCTTCTCGGGCGAAAAACTGTTTTTT. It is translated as CASSLGGFSGEKLFF.

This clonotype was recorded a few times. The CDR3 region is CASSLVSGPTNYGYTF. CDR3 sequence (DNA): TGCGCCAGCAGCTTGGTTTCCGGGCCGACTAACTATGGCTACACCTTC. This sequence joins TRBV5-1 and TRBJ1-2; D is ambiguous. The germline V gene has CDR1 SGHRS and CDR2 YFSETQ. This CDR3 has 16 amino acids. With 0 bases removed from V and 0 bases from J, the gap between germline ends came to 12 bases.

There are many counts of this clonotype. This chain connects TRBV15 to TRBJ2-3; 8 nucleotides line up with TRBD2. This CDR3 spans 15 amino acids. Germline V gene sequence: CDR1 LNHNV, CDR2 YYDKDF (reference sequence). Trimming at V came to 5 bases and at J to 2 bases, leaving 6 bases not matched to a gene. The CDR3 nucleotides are TGTGCCACCAGCCCCACTAGCGGAAACACAGATACGCAGTATTTT. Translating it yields CATSPTSGNTDTQYF.

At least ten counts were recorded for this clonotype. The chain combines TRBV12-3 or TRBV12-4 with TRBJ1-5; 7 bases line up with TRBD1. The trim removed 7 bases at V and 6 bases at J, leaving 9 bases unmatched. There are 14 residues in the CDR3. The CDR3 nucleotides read TGTGCCAGCACCCGCGACAGGGCGGGTCAGCCCCAGCATTTT. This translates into CASTRDRAGQPQHF.

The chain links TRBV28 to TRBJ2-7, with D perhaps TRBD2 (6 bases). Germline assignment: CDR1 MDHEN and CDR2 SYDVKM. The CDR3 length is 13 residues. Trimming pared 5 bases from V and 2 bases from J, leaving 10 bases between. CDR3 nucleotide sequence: TGTGCCAGCAGTGGAGGGACCCCCTACGAGCAGTACGTC. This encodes CASSGGTPYEQYV.

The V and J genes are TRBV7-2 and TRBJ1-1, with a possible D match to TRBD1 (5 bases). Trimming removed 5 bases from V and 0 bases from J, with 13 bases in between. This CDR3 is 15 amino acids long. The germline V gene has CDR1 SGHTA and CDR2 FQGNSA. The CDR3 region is CASSPWRGMNTEAFF. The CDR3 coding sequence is TGTGCCAGCAGCCCATGGAGGGGAATGAACACTGAAGCTTTCTTT.

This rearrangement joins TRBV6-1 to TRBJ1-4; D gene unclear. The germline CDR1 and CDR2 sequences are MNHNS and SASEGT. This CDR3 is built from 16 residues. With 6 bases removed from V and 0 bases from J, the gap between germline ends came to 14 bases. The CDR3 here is CASSRNPVPTNEKLFF. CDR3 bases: TGTGCCAGCAGCCGAAATCCCGTACCAACTAATGAAAAACTGTTTTTT.

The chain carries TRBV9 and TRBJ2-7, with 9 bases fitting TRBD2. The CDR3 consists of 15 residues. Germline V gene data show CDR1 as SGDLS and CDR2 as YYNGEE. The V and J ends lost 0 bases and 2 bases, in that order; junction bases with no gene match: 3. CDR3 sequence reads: CASSVGGGAAYEQYF. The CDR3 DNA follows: TGTGCCAGCAGCGTAGGCGGGGGGGCGGCCTACGAGCAGTACTTC.

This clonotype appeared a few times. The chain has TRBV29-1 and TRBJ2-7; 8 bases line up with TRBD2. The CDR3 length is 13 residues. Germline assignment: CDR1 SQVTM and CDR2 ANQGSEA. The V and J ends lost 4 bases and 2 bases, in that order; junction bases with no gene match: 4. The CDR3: CSVVVAGTYEQYF. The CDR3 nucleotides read TGCAGCGTTGTAGTAGCGGGGACCTACGAGCAGTACTTC.

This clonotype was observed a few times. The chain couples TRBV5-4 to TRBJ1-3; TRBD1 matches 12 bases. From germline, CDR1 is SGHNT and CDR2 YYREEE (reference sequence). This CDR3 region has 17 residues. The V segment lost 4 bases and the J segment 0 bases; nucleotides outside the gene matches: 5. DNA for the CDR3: TGTGCCAGCAGCCGGGGACAGGGGGCTATCTCTGGAAACACCATATATTTT. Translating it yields CASSRGQGAISGNTIYF.

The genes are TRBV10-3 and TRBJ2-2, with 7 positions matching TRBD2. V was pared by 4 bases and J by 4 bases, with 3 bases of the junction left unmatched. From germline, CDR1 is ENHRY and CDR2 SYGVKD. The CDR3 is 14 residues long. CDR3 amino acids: CAISVREGTGELFF. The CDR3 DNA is TGTGCCATCAGTGTAAGGGAGGGCACCGGGGAGCTGTTTTTT.

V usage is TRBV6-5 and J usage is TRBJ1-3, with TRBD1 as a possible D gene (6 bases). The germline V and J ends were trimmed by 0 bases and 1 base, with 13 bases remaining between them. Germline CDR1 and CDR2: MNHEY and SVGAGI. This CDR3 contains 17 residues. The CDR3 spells CASSYSGGQVSGNTIYF. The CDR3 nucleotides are TGTGCCAGCAGTTACTCCGGGGGCCAGGTTTCTGGAAACACCATATATTTT.